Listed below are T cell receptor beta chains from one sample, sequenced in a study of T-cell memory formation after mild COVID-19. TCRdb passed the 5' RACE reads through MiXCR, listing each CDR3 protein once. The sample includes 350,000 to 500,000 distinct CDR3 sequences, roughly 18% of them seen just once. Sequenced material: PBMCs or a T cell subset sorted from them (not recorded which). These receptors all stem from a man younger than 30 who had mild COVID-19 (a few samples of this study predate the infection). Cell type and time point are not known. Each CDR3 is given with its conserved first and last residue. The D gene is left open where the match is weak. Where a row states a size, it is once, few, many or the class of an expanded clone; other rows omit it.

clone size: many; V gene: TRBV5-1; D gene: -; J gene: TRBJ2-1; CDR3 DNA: TGCGCCAGCAGCTTGGTTCAGGGGTCTGTTGGGTGGTCGTTCTTC; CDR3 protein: CASSLVQGSVGWSFF
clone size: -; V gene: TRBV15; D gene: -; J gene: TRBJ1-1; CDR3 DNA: TGTGCCACCAGCAGAGGGTTGGCAGGGTGGTCGGACACTGAAGCTTTCTTT; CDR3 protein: CATSRGLAGWSDTEAFF
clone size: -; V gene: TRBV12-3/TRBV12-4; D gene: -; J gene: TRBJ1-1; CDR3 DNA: TGTGCCAGCAGTCGTCCCACAGGGGAAGCTTTCTTT; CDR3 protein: CASSRPTGEAFF
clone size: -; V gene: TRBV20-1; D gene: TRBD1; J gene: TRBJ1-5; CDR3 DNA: TGCAGTGCTAGGACAGGGGATCAGCCCCAGCATTTT; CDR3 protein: CSARTGDQPQHF
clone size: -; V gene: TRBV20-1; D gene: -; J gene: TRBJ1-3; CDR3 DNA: TGCAGTGCTAGAGATTTCATACGGAACTCTGGAAACACCATATATTTT; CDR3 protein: CSARDFIRNSGNTIYF
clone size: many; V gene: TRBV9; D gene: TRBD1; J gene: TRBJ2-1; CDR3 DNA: TGTGCCAGCAGCACCACAGGGGGGTCCTACAATGAGCAGTTCTTC; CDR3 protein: CASSTTGGSYNEQFF
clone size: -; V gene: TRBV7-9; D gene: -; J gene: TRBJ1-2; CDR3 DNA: TGTGCCAGCAGCTTAGTTATCACAGAGGGTCCAACCAACTATGGCTACACCTTC; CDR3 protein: CASSLVITEGPTNYGYTF
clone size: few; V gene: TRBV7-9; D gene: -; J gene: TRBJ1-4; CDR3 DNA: TGTGCCAGCAGCCAGGGTGTCGGAGGCGGGAAATCTAATGAAAAACTGTTTTTT; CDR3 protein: CASSQGVGGGKSNEKLFF
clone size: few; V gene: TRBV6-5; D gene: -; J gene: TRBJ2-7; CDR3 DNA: TGTGCCAGCAGCGCTCTCCCTCCGAGCGCCTCCTACGAGCAGTACTTC; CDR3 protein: CASSALPPSASYEQYF
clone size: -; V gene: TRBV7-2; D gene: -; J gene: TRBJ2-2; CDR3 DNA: TGTGCCAGCAGCTTATCAACAGCCACTACCGGGGAGCTGTTTTTT; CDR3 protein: CASSLSTATTGELFF
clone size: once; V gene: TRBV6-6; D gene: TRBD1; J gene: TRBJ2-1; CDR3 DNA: TGTGCCAGCAGATCTGACAGGGTCAATGAGCAGTTCTTC; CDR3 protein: CASRSDRVNEQFF
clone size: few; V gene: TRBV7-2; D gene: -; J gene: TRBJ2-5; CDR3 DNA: TGTGCCAGCAGCCCGGTCCGAGGGGAGACCCAGTACTTC; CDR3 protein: CASSPVRGETQYF
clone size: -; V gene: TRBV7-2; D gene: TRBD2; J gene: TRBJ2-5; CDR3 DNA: TGTGCCAGCAGCCCCCTAGCGGGGCCTGGGACCCAGTACTTC; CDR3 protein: CASSPLAGPGTQYF
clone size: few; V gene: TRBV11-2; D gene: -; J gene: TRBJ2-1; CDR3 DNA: TGTGCCAGCAGCTCCGTTTGGTATGAGCAGTTCTTC; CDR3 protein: CASSSVWYEQFF
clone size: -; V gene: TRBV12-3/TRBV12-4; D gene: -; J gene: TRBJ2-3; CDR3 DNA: TGTGCCAGCAGTATCGAGGGGGGTACGCAGTATTTT; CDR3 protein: CASSIEGGTQYF
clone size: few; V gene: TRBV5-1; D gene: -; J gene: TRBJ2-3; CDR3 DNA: TGCGCCAGCAGCGTCCGGGACCTCAGCCGTTACACAGATACGCAGTATTTT; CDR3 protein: CASSVRDLSRYTDTQYF
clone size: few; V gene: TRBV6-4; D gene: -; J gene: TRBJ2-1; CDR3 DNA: TGTGCCAGCAGTGACTCGAACGCAGGCGTTAGGGATGAGCAGTTCTTC; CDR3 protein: CASSDSNAGVRDEQFF
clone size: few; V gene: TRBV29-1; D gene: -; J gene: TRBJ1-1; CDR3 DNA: TGCAGCGTTGAAGGTCAGATGAACACTGAAGCTTTCTTT; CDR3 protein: CSVEGQMNTEAFF
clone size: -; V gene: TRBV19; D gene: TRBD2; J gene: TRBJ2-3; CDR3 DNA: TGTGCCAGCCTAGCGGGGGGGAAATTTCCAGATACGCAGTATTTT; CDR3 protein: CASLAGGKFPDTQYF
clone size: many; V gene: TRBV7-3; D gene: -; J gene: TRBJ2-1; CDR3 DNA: TGTGCCAGCAGCCCCTATGTGGGGGGCGGGAATGAGCAGTTCTTC; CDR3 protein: CASSPYVGGGNEQFF
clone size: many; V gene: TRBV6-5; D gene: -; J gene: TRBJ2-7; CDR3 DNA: TGTGCCAGCAGTCCGGGATTCCCCTACGAGCAGTACTTC; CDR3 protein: CASSPGFPYEQYF
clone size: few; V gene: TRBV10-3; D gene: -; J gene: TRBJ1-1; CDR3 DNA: TGTGCCATCAGTGACGAGGGCCCTGAAGCTTTCTTT; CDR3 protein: CAISDEGPEAFF
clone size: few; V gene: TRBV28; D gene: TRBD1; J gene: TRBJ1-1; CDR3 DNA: TGTGCCAGCAGTACGGGACAGATGAACACTGAAGCTTTCTTT; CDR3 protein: CASSTGQMNTEAFF
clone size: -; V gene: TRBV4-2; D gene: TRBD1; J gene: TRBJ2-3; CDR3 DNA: TGTGCCAGCAGCCAAGTGGGACAGGGGGGACTCACAGATACGCAGTATTTT; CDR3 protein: CASSQVGQGGLTDTQYF
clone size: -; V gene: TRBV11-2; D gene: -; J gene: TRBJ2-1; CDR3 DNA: TGTGCCAGCAGCTTAACTTCGAACTCCTACAATGAGCAGTTCTTC; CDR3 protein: CASSLTSNSYNEQFF
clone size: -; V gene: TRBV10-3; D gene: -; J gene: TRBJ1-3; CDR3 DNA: TGTGCCATCAGTGAAGCCTACTCTGGAAACACCACATATTTT; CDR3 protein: CAISEAYSGNTTYF
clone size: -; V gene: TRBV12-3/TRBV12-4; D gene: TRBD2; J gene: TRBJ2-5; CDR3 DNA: TGTGCCAGCAGTCCGGGACTAGCGCTAGGGGAGACCCAGTACTTC; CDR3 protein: CASSPGLALGETQYF
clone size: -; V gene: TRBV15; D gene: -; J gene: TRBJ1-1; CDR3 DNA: TGTGCCACCAGCAGAGATCGACACCCAAACACTGAAGCTTTCTTT; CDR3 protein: CATSRDRHPNTEAFF
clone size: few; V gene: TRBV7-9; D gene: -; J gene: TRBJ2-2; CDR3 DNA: TGTGCCAGCAGCGCCGAGGTCGGAGGTGCCGGGGAGCTGTTTTTT; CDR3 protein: CASSAEVGGAGELFF
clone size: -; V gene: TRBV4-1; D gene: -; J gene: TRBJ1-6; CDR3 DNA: TGCGCCAGCAGCCAAGGGACTTTTTATAATTCACCCCTCCACTTT; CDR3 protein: CASSQGTFYNSPLHF
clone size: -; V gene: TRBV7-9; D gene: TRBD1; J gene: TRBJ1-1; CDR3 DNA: TGTGCCAGCAGCTTACCTCCTGGGACAGGGGAAACTGAAGCTTTCTTT; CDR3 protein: CASSLPPGTGETEAFF
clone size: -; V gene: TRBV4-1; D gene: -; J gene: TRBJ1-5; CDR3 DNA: TGCGCCAGCAGCCAAGGAGGGCTGCAGCCCCAGCATTTT; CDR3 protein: CASSQGGLQPQHF
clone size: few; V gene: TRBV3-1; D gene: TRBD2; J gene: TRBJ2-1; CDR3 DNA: TGTGCCAGCAGCCAAGGAGGAGCGGGGGGGCAGTTCTTC; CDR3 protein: CASSQGGAGGQFF
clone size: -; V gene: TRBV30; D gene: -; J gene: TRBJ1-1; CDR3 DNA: TGTGCCTGGAGGGGGAAGGATTCAATGTGGACTGAAGCTTTCTTT; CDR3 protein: CAWRGKDSMWTEAFF
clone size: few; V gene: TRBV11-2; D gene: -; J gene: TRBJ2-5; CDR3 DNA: TGTGCCAGCAGCTTCGGGGCCAGGGGGAGGGAGACCCAGTACTTC; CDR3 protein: CASSFGARGRETQYF
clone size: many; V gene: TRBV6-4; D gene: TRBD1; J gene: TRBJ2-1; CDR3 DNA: TGTGCCAGCAGCAACAGGGGAGATGAGCAGTTCTTC; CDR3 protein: CASSNRGDEQFF
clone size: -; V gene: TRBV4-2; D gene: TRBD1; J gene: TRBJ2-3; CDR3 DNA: TGTGCCAGCAGCCATCCCGGGGGACAGGGGGCCGCAGATACGCAGTATTTT; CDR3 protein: CASSHPGGQGAADTQYF